This is a list of T cell receptor beta chains from one sample in a study of beta chain features in type 1 diabetes. Assay: immunoSEQ multiplex PCR; the TCRdb copy retains only in-frame clones and omits some. The sample lists about 370,000 clones; about 14% were seen once. Sequenced: naive CD4+ T cells from blood. These receptors all stem from a woman between 18 and 29 years old in good health. The CDR3 runs from the conserved cysteine through the conserved F or W. The D gene is left open where the match is weak. Some rows have no size entry. The others give once, few or many, or a class for an expanded clone.

>14|.|.|TRBV5-4|TRBJ2-3
TGTGCCAGCAGCTTGGCAGGGGTTACAGATACGCAGTATTTT
CASSLAGVTDTQYF
>12|TRBD1|few|TRBV6-5|TRBJ2-7
TGTGCCAGCCGTTCAGGGGGCAACGAGCAGTACTTC
CASRSGGNEQYF
>12|TRBD2|few|TRBV2|TRBJ2-3
TGTGCCAGCACCGGGACTAGCGGGACGCAGTATTTT
CASTGTSGTQYF
>15|TRBD2|once|TRBV6-5|TRBJ2-1
TGTGCCAGCAGTACGTTAGCGGGACGCTACAATGAGCAGTTCTTC
CASSTLAGRYNEQFF
>15|.|few|TRBV30|TRBJ2-3
TGTGCCTGGGACCCGTTGGGCCTAAGCACAGATACGCAGTATTTT
CAWDPLGLSTDTQYF
>16|TRBD2|.|TRBV7-3|TRBJ2-1
TGTGCCAGCAGCTTAACTGGACTAGCGGGAGTAGACGAGCAGTTCTTC
CASSLTGLAGVDEQFF
>15|.|.|TRBV30|TRBJ1-1
TGTGCCTGGATTTCACAACGGTCGAGGCACACTGAAGCTTTCTTT
CAWISQRSRHTEAFF
>13|.|.|TRBV30|TRBJ1-2
TGTGCCTGGAACAGGGAGCCCCGCTATGGCTACACCTTC
CAWNREPRYGYTF
>13|.|.|TRBV6-6|TRBJ2-7
TGTGCCAGCAGTTTCGACAGGACCTACGAGCAGTACTTC
CASSFDRTYEQYF
>12|.|few|TRBV5-1|TRBJ1-1
TGCGCCAGCAGCCCCCATTCAGCTGAAGCTTTCTTT
CASSPHSAEAFF
>14|TRBD2|few|TRBV4-1|TRBJ2-1
TGCGCCAGCAGCCATCCGGGACTAGGCAATGAGCAGTTCTTC
CASSHPGLGNEQFF
>16|.|.|TRBV28|TRBJ1-1
TGTGCCAGCAGTTTAGACGTGGGAACAGGCTACACTGAAGCTTTCTTT
CASSLDVGTGYTEAFF
>13|TRBD1|few|TRBV28|TRBJ1-2
TGTGCCAGCAGTTCCATTAGACAGGGGGGCTACACCTTC
CASSSIRQGGYTF
>14|TRBD2|.|TRBV28|TRBJ2-7
TGTGCCAGCAGCATCGGGACTAAACCGTACGAGCAGTACTTC
CASSIGTKPYEQYF
>17|TRBD1|few|TRBV28|TRBJ1-3
TGTGCCAGCAGTTCGCCCGGGACAGGCATAATCGGAAACACCATATATTTT
CASSSPGTGIIGNTIYF